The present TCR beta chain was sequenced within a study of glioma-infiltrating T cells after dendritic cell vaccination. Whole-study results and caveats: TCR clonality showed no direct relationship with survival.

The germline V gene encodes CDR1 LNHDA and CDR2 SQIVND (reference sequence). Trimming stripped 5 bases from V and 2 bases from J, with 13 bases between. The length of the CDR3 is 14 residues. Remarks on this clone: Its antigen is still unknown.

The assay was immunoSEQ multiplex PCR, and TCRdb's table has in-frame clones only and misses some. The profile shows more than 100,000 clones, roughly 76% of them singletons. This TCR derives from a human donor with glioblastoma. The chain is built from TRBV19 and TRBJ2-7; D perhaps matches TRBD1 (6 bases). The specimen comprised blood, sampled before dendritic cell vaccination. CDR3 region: CASSPLDRTYEQYF. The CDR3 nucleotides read TGTGCCAGTAGTCCCTTGGACAGAACCTACGAGCAGTACTTC.